This entry describes one T cell receptor beta chain. The trim removed 3 bases at V and 7 bases at J, leaving 6 bases unmatched. The CDR3 sequence is 15 residues long. Germline V gene sequence: CDR1 SGDLS, CDR2 YYNGEE. The data were produced by immunoSEQ multiplex PCR, yet TCRdb's version contains in-frame clones alone and is incomplete. The sample consists of about 55,000 clones, about 82% of them appearing once. The record originates from a study of blood T cell repertoires in COVID-19. The sequencing input was peripheral blood. The chain couples TRBV9 to TRBJ2-1, with 11 positions matching TRBD1. The origin of this receptor is a human donor in a cohort sampled during active COVID-19. CDR3 in amino acids: CASSEGTGGLNEQFF. DNA of the CDR3: TGTGCCAGCAGCGAGGGGACAGGGGGGTTAAATGAGCAGTTCTTC.